The 32 T cell receptor beta chains below all came from one sample that was sequenced in a study of blood T cell repertoires in COVID-19. The method was immunoSEQ multiplex PCR; TCRdb's version includes in-frame clones alone and lacks a portion of them. The sample lists hundreds of thousands of clones, around nine tenths seen once, with around 10% in the top ten. Sequences were obtained from peripheral blood. The origin of the receptors is a woman aged 25-40 years with COVID-19, enrolled during active disease.

V gene TRBV5-1 combines with J gene TRBJ1-1; the match to TRBD1 covers 8 bases. The CDR3 has 17 amino acids. Trimming took 4 bases from V and 1 from J; bases not matched to a gene: 12. Germline V gene data show CDR1 as SGHRS and CDR2 as YFSETQ. The CDR3 region is CASSQGTGDYRNTEAFF. CDR3 nucleotides: TGCGCCAGCAGCCAGGGGACAGGAGATTATAGGAACACTGAAGCTTTCTTT.

The chain links TRBV19 to TRBJ2-7; 8 nucleotides align to TRBD2. V was pared by 6 bases and J by 1 base, with 5 bases of the junction left unmatched. The CDR3 is 14 residues long. Germline CDR1 is LNHDA and CDR2 is SQIVND (reference sequence). In DNA, the CDR3 is TGTGCCAGTAGAAGACTAGCGTCATCCTACGAGCAGTACTTC. Amino acids: CASRRLASSYEQYF.

V and J are TRBV28 and TRBJ2-6, with D uncertain. The CDR3 extends over 16 amino acids. Per the germline V gene, CDR1 is MDHEN and CDR2 is SYDVKM. V was clipped by 7 bases and J by 0 bases, with 13 bases between them. DNA for the CDR3: TGTGCCAGCATATCACCGCGGCTCTCTGGGGCCAACGTCCTGACTTTC. Protein product: CASISPRLSGANVLTF.

V and J are TRBV18 and TRBJ1-4; D remains unclear. The germline V gene has CDR1 KGHSH and CDR2 LQKENI. V was shortened by 3 bases and J by 5 bases, with 10 bases between the two germline ends. The CDR3 consists of 14 residues. The CDR3 is CASSPFGRNEKLFF. CDR3 nucleotide sequence: TGTGCCAGCTCACCTTTCGGGAGAAATGAAAAACTGTTTTTT.

The V and J genes are TRBV25-1 and TRBJ2-5; D call uncertain. Trimming removed 8 bases at V and 2 bases at J, with 9 bases between. This CDR3 is 12 amino acids long. CDR1 is MGHDK and CDR2 is SYGVNS in the germline V gene. CDR3 residues: CASPRLQETQYF. As DNA, the CDR3 is TGTGCCAGCCCTAGGCTGCAAGAGACCCAGTACTTC.

The J gene is TRBJ1-6, the V gene TRBV18; TRBD1 aligns across 9 bases. The CDR3 consists of 17 residues. Losses at the gene ends were 5 bases for V and 9 bases for J; bases not matched to a gene: 14. Germline CDR1 KGHSH, CDR2 LQKENI. CDR3 in amino acids: CASSEDRGATGGSPLHF. CDR3 nucleotide sequence: TGTGCCAGCTCAGAGGACAGGGGAGCCACTGGGGGTTCACCCCTCCACTTT.

The chain uses TRBV28 and TRBJ2-7; possibly TRBD1 for D (6 bases). Germline CDR1 is MDHEN and CDR2 is SYDVKM. The CDR3 spans 14 residues. V lost 8 bases, J lost 3 bases, and 17 bases lay in between. In DNA form, the CDR3 reads TGTGCCAGCGGAGAATCCTCGGACAGCTACGAGCAGTACTTC. Translated: CASGESSDSYEQYF. Together with reference TRBV28 and TRBJ2-7, the CDR3 gives the full variable domain: DVKVTQSSRYLVKRTGEKVFLECVQDMDHENMFWYRQDPGLGLRLIYFSYDVKMKEKGDIPEGYSVSREKKERFSLILESASTNQTSMYLCASGESSDSYEQYFGPGTRLTVT.

V gene TRBV15 combines with J gene TRBJ2-4; D unresolved. V was trimmed by 5 bases and J by 5 bases, leaving 13 bases between them. The CDR3 runs to 14 residues. The germline V gene has CDR1 LNHNV and CDR2 YYDKDF (reference sequence). The CDR3, as DNA: TGTGCCACCAGCTCCGCCGGTTTCGAAAACATTCAGTACTTC. Translating it yields CATSSAGFENIQYF. The full variable domain, completed using reference TRBV15 and TRBJ2-4, is DAMVIQNPRYQVTQFGKPVTLSCSQTLNHNVMYWYQQKSSQAPKLLFHYYDKDFNNEADTPDNFQSRRPNTSFCFLDIRSPGLGDTAMYLCATSSAGFENIQYFGAGTRLSVL.

The CDR3 sequence is CASSLDLNSRQTLNYGYTF. CDR3 in DNA: TGTGCCAGCAGCTTAGATCTTAATTCGCGACAGACCCTTAACTATGGCTACACCTTC. The V call is TRBV11-3, the J call TRBJ1-2, with D perhaps matching TRBD1 (5 bases). The germline V and J ends were trimmed by 0 bases and 1 base, with 21 bases remaining between them. The germline V gene encodes CDR1 SGHNT and CDR2 YENEEA. This CDR3 is 19 amino acids long.

The genes are TRBV7-2 and TRBJ2-1; possible D gene TRBD2, 6 bases. Trimming stripped 6 bases from V and 3 bases from J, with 12 bases between. CDR1 is SGHTA and CDR2 is FQGNSA in the germline V gene. This CDR3 spans 14 amino acids. CDR3 loop: CASRGLVDYNEQFF. Here the CDR3 DNA reads TGTGCCAGCAGGGGACTGGTGGACTACAATGAGCAGTTCTTC.

V gene TRBV19 combines with J gene TRBJ2-5, with 9 bases that match TRBD2. Germline V gene sequence: CDR1 LNHDA, CDR2 SQIVND (reference sequence). The CDR3 sequence is 15 residues long. After removal of 4 bases from V and 4 bases from J, the junction contained 7 bases not matched to a gene. The CDR3 nucleotides read TGTGCCAGTAGTACAACCGGGACTAGCCTAGAGACCCAGTACTTC. Amino acid sequence: CASSTTGTSLETQYF.

The rearrangement joins TRBV7-9 to TRBJ2-1, with TRBD1 identical over 11 bases. Germline-derived CDR1 and CDR2 are SEHNR and FQNEAQ (reference sequence). This CDR3 contains 18 residues. The junction had 13 bases not matched to a gene; V was cut back by 5 bases and J by 4 bases. This chain's CDR3 is CASSPGDRGGSIYNEQFF. The CDR3 nucleotides are TGTGCCAGCAGCCCCGGGGACAGGGGGGGAAGTATATACAATGAGCAGTTCTTC.

The J gene is TRBJ2-7, the V gene TRBV14; D perhaps matches TRBD2 (5 bases). Germline lookup yields CDR1 SGHDN and CDR2 FVKESK. Deletions cut 2 bases from V and 7 bases from J, with 15 bases between. This CDR3 is built from 14 residues. The CDR3, as DNA: TGTGCCAGCAGCCAAACCGGGGTCCCGAGAGAGCAGTACTTC. Amino acid sequence: CASSQTGVPREQYF.

V gene TRBV6-5 combines with J gene TRBJ2-7; a possible D gene is TRBD1 (6 bases). The V gene's germline CDR1 is MNHEY and CDR2 SVGAGI. Deletions cut 9 bases from V and 3 bases from J, with 18 bases between. This CDR3 spans 14 amino acids. CDR3 coding DNA: TGTGCCAGTACCACAGGGATCCGGCGCTACGAGCAGTACTTC. Its translation is CASTTGIRRYEQYF.

The chain employs TRBV21-1 and TRBJ1-4; the table's TRBD1 call for D was not verified on the DNA. TRBV21-1 is recorded as a pseudogene. CDR3 length: 17 residues. CDR3 region: CASSEPRTAGGYEKLFF. For the CDR3, the DNA is TGTGCCAGCAGCGAACCACGGACAGCCGGCGGGTATGAAAAACTGTTTTTT.

This clone was counted only a few times. This chain uses TRBV18 with TRBJ2-1; TRBD2 matches at 8 bases. The CDR3 spans 15 residues. Germline CDR1 and CDR2: KGHSH and LQKENI. The V gene end was trimmed by 6 bases and the J gene end by 6 bases; junction bases not matched to a gene: 10. CDR3 loop: CASSARRGEPNEQFF. The CDR3 DNA reads as TGTGCCAGCTCCGCGCGGCGGGGGGAACCCAATGAGCAGTTCTTC.

The rearrangement uses TRBV4-1 and TRBJ2-6; 7 nucleotides align to TRBD1. This CDR3 contains 18 residues. The germline gives CDR1 MGHRA, CDR2 YSYEKL. Trimming at V came to 3 bases and at J to 1 base, leaving 9 bases not matched to a gene. For the CDR3, the DNA is TGCGCCAGCAGCCACAGACAGGGTATAGTTTCTGGGGCCAACGTCCTGACTTTC. It translates to CASSHRQGIVSGANVLTF.

The V gene is TRBV19, the J gene TRBJ1-3; TRBD1 agrees at 7 bases. CDR3 length: 15 amino acids. Germline trimming cut 6 bases from V and 0 bases from J; bases unmatched to any gene: 5. Germline lookup yields CDR1 LNHDA and CDR2 SQIVND (reference sequence). Written as DNA, the CDR3 is TGTGCCAGTAGAATCGACAGGGCCTCTGGAAACACCATATATTTT. Its translation is CASRIDRASGNTIYF. Looking up the rest from reference TRBV19 and TRBJ1-3 gives the full variable domain: DGGITQSPKYLFRKEGQNVTLSCEQNLNHDAMYWYRQDPGQGLRLIYYSQIVNDFQKGDIAEGYSVSREKKESFPLTVTSAQKNPTAFYLCASRIDRASGNTIYFGEGSWLTVV.

This chain links TRBV9 with TRBJ2-1, with 12 positions matching TRBD2. The CDR3 spans 16 residues. Germline V CDR1 and CDR2: SGDLS, YYNGEE. The junction had 4 bases not matched to a gene; V was cut back by 4 bases and J by 2 bases. In DNA, the CDR3 is TGTGCCAGCAGCTTTCGACTAGCGGGGGCCTACAATGAGCAGTTCTTC. This sequence encodes CASSFRLAGAYNEQFF.

The chain uses TRBV7-8 and TRBJ1-5; D remains unclear. With 3 bases removed from V and 6 bases from J, the gap between germline ends came to 12 bases. Germline lookup yields CDR1 SGHVS and CDR2 FQNEAQ. CDR3 length: 14 residues. The CDR3 reads CASSFGLWGQPQHF. The CDR3 coding sequence is TGTGCCAGCAGCTTTGGACTGTGGGGTCAGCCCCAGCATTTT.

The DNA for the CDR3 is TGCGCCAGCAGCTTGGAATTCGGTGCTTCCAATGAGCAGTTCTTC. Amino acid sequence: CASSLEFGASNEQFF. The chain recombines TRBV5-1 with TRBJ2-1; D unresolved. There are 15 residues in the CDR3. Trimming shortened V by 0 bases and J by 6 bases, and 13 bases separated the two germline ends. Germline V gene data show CDR1 as SGHRS and CDR2 as YFSETQ.

CDR3 amino acids: CASSERAGGNTGELFF. CDR3 bases: TGTGCCAGCAGTGAACGAGCGGGGGGTAACACCGGGGAGCTGTTTTTT. This chain uses TRBV6-1 with TRBJ2-2; 9 nucleotides match TRBD2. The germline V gene encodes CDR1 MNHNS and CDR2 SASEGT. The CDR3 spans 16 residues. Losses at the gene ends were 2 bases for V and 2 bases for J; bases not matched to a gene: 3.

The chain combines TRBV5-4 with TRBJ2-7, with D unresolved. The germline V and J ends were trimmed by 4 bases and 5 bases, with 16 bases remaining between them. This CDR3 region has 14 residues. Germline CDR1 and CDR2: SGHNT and YYREEE (reference sequence). Here the CDR3 reads CASSPDTGYDEQYF. DNA for the CDR3: TGTGCCAGCAGCCCGGATACCGGGTACGACGAGCAGTACTTC.

This rearrangement joins TRBV5-1 to TRBJ2-7, with D perhaps matching TRBD1 (8 bases). This CDR3 comprises 15 residues. Germline CDR1 and CDR2: SGHRS and YFSETQ. Trimming took off 3 bases at V and 3 bases at J, with 16 bases between the two ends. In nucleotides, the CDR3 is TGCGCCAGCAGCTACAGAACAGGGGGGGTCTACGAGCAGTACTTC. It specifies CASSYRTGGVYEQYF.

The rearrangement joins TRBV5-1 to TRBJ2-7; D unresolved. Germline assignment: CDR1 SGHRS and CDR2 YFSETQ. Trimming pared 0 bases from V and 2 bases from J, leaving 12 bases between. The CDR3 contains 15 residues. The CDR3 is CASSLDLGTTYEQYF. The CDR3 coding sequence is TGCGCCAGCAGCTTGGATCTCGGTACGACCTACGAGCAGTACTTC.

CDR3 region: CASSFSIYEQYF. CDR3 nucleotide sequence: TGTGCCAGCAGTTTTAGTATCTACGAGCAGTACTTC. V and J are TRBV12-3 or TRBV12-4 and TRBJ2-7; the D is unclear. V lost 3 bases and J lost 3, with 6 bases in between. The CDR3 totals 12 residues.

The gene calls are TRBV4-1 and TRBJ1-5; D unresolved. V was shortened by 0 bases and J by 1 base, with 13 bases between the two germline ends. The germline CDR1 and CDR2 sequences are MGHRA and YSYEKL. The CDR3 has 17 residues. CDR3 DNA: TGCGCCAGCAGCCAAGATTCCCCGTGGAGGAGCAATCAGCCCCAGCATTTT. Its translation: CASSQDSPWRSNQPQHF.

The V gene is TRBV4-1, the J gene TRBJ2-7; maybe TRBD2 (6 bases). The germline CDR1 and CDR2 sequences are MGHRA and YSYEKL. V gave up 4 bases and J gave up 0 bases, with 16 bases separating them. The CDR3 totals 16 residues. The CDR3 DNA sequence: TGCGCCAGCAGCCTAGGAGGGGATCCGAGCTCCTACGAGCAGTACTTC. Protein product: CASSLGGDPSSYEQYF.

This clone was seen once. The chain recombines TRBV19 with TRBJ1-2; 8 bases are shared with TRBD1. The CDR3 totals 15 residues. With 6 bases clipped from V and 0 bases from J, the junction kept 6 bases outside the gene matches. Germline V gene lookup returns CDR1 LNHDA and CDR2 SQIVND (reference sequence). DNA of the CDR3: TGTGCCAGTAGCCCCGGACAGGGAGCTAACTATGGCTACACCTTC. It specifies CASSPGQGANYGYTF.

The chain combines TRBV6-4 with TRBJ2-2; D is unclear. This CDR3 spans 13 amino acids. V was trimmed by 4 bases and J by 1 base, leaving 4 bases between them. The germline V gene encodes CDR1 MRHNA and CDR2 SNTAGT. CDR3 sequence reads: CASSAGNTGELFF. In DNA, the CDR3 is TGTGCCAGCAGTGCAGGGAACACCGGGGAGCTGTTTTTT.

V gene TRBV29-1 combines with J gene TRBJ2-7; D is ambiguous. V lost 2 bases and J lost 2, with 13 bases in between. The germline CDR1 and CDR2 sequences are SQVTM and ANQGSEA. The CDR3 is 14 amino acids. CDR3 coding DNA: TGCAGCGTTGAAACCCCCTATAGCACCTACGAGCAGTACTTC. It is translated as CSVETPYSTYEQYF.

The chain links TRBV6-5 to TRBJ1-1; D is ambiguous. Trimming left V 7 bases short and J 5 bases short, with 11 bases between. CDR3 length: 12 amino acids. Germline CDR1 MNHEY, CDR2 SVGAGI. CDR3 nucleotides: TGTGCCAGCAATCGCCACGGTACTGAAGCTTTCTTT. Protein product: CASNRHGTEAFF.